What follows describes a single TCR beta chain. Its cognate antigen has yet to be identified. Nothing much larger sits one base from this clone, and base qualities are not available. TCRbeta CDR3 regions were amplified from genomic DNA using the immunoSEQ Assay, a bias-controlled multiplex PCR. Under the source paper's analysis protocol: The number of nucleated cells in each sample was estimated by amplification of reference gene primers within the assay. To quantify the absolute abundance of each unique TCRbeta CDR3 rearrangement, sequence reads were collapsed and filtered. Productive Simpson clonality was computed per sample as the square root of Simpson's diversity index over productive rearrangements. TCRdb stores this immuneACCESS table with in-frame sequences only. Part of the clones is absent; in the studies checked, under half of the shortfall reflects unresolved V genes, and no reason is known for the rest. For V, J and clone size, that table is used; D and trimming come from the DNA. In this sample the table shows about 260,000 clones, 86% of which occur a single time. Roughly 1.9% of the sample lies in the top ten.

The sample originates from a study of blood T cell repertoires in COVID-19 (TCRdb year 2020). Context from the whole study: Samples covering the acute and convalescent phases of COVID-19 were provided by collaborators in the United States, Italy and Spain. The prospective study material was composed of cDNA or gDNA derived from T cells, B-cell-depleted T cells, or PBMCs. Subjects who had been exposed to COVID-19, were actively infected with it, or had recovered from it provided the deeply sampled blood TCRbeta repertoires that made up the dataset. The repertoires were released in a freely available public database meant as a resource for research on the immune response to SARS-CoV-2. The samples were drawn from the first 160 participants of the ongoing ImmuneRACE study and from more than 1,000 subjects provided by 6 global collaborators. Sample metadata almost always included a de-identified subject ID, COVID-19 status, age in years and sex. Where available, HLA class I and class II types were taken from metadata supplied by the sample provider and were not determined by assay-based typing.

Reading the germline V gene gives CDR1 SGHVS and CDR2 FQNEAQ. Trimming costs V 1 base and J 6 bases, and their ends lie 12 bases apart. From the cysteine through the phenylalanine, the CDR3 covers 14 amino acids. The sequence is cut down to CDR3 DNA, 42 bases in frame from base 1. Results and caveats for the whole study, not just this receptor: The quantity of clinical and demographic metadata differed by source and by participant and was supplied without curation.

Each collaborating institution followed its own protocols to collect whole blood in K2EDTA tubes. For TCRbeta analysis, collaborator samples were shipped as frozen whole blood, as isolated PBMCs, or as DNA extracted from either sample type. The sequence is built from TRBV7-8 and TRBJ1-2, with a tentative D gene TRBD1 over 5 matching bases. Sequencing was carried out using peripheral blood. This TCR was sampled from a man younger than 45 with active or convalescent COVID-19. The DNA is TGTGCCAGCAGCTTAGATGGGCAGGGTAATGGCTACACCTTC. Translated, this gives CASSLDGQGNGYTF.